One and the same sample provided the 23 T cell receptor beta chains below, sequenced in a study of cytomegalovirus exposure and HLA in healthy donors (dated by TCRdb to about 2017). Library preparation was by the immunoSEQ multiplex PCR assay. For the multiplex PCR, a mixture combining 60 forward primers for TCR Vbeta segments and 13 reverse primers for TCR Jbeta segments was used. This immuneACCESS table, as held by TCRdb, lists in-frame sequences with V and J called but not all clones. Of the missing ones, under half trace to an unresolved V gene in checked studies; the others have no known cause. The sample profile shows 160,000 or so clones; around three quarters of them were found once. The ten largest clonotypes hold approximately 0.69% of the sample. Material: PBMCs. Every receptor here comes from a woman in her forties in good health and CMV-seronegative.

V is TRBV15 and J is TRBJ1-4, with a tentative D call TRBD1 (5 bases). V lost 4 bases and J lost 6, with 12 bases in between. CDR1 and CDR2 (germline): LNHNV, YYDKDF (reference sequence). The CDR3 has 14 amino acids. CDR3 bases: TGTGCCACCAGCAACCGGACATCGGATGAAAAACTGTTTTTT. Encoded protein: CATSNRTSDEKLFF.

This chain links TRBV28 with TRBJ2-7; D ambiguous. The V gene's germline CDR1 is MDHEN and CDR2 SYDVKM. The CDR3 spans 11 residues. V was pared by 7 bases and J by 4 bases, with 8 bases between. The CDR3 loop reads CASTFRYEQYF. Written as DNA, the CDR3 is TGTGCCAGCACCTTTCGGTACGAGCAGTACTTC.

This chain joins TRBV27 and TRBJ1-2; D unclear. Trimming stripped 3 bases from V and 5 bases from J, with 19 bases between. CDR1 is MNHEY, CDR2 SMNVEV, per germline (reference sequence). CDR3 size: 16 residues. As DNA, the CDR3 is TGTGCCAGCAGTTTCTCTCCAAGGACTTCAACTTATGGCTACACCTTC. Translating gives CASSFSPRTSTYGYTF.

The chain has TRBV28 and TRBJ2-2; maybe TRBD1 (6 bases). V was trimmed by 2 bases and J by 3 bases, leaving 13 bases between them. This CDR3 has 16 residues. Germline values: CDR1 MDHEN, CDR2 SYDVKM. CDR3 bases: TGTGCCAGCAGTTTAAGCAGGCCAGGGGACACCGGGGAGCTGTTTTTT. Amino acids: CASSLSRPGDTGELFF.

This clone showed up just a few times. CDR3 residues: CASSYGTGGYGYTF. The CDR3 DNA is TGTGCCAGCAGTTACGGGACAGGGGGCTATGGCTACACCTTC. The rearrangement links TRBV6-5 to TRBJ1-2; 11 positions agree with TRBD1. V trimming: 2 bases; J trimming: 4 bases; junction bases outside the gene matches: 0. Germline-derived CDR1 and CDR2 are MNHEY and SVGAGI. The length of the CDR3 is 14 residues.

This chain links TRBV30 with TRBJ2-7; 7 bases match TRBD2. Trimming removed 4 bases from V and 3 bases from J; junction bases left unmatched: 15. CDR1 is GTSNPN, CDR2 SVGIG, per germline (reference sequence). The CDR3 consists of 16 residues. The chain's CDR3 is CAWMALGLRGGYEQYF. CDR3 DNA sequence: TGTGCCTGGATGGCCCTCGGACTTCGCGGGGGCTACGAGCAGTACTTC.

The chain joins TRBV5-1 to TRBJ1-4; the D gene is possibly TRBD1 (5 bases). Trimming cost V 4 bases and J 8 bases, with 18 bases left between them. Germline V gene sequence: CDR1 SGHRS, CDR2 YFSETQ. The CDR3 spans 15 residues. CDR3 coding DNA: TGCGCCAGCAGCGCTGGGGCCCCTGCCCGCGAAAAACTGTTTTTT. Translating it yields CASSAGAPAREKLFF.

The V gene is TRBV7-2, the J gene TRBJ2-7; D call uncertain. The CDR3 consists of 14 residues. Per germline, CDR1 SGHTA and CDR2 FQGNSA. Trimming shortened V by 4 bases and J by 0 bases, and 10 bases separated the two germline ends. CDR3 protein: CASSSGSSSYEQYF. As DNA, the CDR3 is TGTGCCAGCAGCTCGGGTTCGAGCTCCTACGAGCAGTACTTC.

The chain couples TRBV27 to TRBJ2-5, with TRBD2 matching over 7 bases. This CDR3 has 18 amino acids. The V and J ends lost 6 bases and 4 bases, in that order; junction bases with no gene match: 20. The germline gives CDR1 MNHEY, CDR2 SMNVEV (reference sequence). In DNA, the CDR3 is TGTGCCAGCAGGCTTAGCCAGGTCCTAGGGTCGGGAGGAGAGACCCAGTACTTC. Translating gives CASRLSQVLGSGGETQYF.

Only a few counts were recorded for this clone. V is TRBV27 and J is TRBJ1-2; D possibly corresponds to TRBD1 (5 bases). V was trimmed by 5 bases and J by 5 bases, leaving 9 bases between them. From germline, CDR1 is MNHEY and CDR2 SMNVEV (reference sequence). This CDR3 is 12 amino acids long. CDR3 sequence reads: CASSDRSYGYTF. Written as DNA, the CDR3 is TGTGCCAGCAGTGACAGATCTTATGGCTACACCTTC.

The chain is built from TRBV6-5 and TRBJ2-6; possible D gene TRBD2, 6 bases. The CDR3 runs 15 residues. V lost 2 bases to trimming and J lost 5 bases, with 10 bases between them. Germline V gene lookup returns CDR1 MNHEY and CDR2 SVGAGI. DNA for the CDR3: TGTGCCAGCAGTTACGACGGGACTCGGGCCAACGTCCTGACTTTC. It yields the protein CASSYDGTRANVLTF.

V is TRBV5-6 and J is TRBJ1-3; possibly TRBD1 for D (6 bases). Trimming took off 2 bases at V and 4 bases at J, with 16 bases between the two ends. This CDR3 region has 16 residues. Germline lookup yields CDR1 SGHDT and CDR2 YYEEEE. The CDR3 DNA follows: TGTGCCAGCAGCTTAGGTGTCAGGGGAACCGGAAACACCATATATTTT. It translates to CASSLGVRGTGNTIYF.

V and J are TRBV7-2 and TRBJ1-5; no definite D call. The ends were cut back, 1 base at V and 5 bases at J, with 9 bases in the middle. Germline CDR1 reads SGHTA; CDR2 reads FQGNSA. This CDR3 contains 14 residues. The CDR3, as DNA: TGTGCCAGCAGCTTAGTCGGTCTCGATCAGCCCCAGCATTTT. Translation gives CASSLVGLDQPQHF.

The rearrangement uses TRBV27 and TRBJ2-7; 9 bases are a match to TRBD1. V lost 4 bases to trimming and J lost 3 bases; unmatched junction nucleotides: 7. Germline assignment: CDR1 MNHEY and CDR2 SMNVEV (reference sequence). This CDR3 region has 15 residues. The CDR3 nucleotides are TGTGCCAGCAGTTCCCAGACAGGGGGGGGCTACGAGCAGTACTTC. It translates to CASSSQTGGGYEQYF.

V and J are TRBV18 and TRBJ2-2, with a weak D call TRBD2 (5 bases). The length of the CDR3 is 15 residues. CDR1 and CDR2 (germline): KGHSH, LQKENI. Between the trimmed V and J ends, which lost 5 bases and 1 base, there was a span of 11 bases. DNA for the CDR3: TGTGCCAGCTCATCAACCGGGGTGAACACCGGGGAGCTGTTTTTT. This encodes CASSSTGVNTGELFF.

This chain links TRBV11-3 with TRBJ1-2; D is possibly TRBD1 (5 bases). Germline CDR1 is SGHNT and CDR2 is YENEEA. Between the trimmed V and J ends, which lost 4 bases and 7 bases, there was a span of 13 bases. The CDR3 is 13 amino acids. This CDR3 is CASSSGGTGGYTF. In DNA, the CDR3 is TGTGCCAGCAGCTCCGGGGGGACGGGTGGCTACACCTTC.

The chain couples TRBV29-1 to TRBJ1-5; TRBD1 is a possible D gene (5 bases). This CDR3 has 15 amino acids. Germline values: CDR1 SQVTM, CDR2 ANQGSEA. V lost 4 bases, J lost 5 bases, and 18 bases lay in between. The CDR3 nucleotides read TGCAGCGTTGTAGTCGGTGGAGGGGACCATCAGCCCCAGCATTTT. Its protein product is CSVVVGGGDHQPQHF.

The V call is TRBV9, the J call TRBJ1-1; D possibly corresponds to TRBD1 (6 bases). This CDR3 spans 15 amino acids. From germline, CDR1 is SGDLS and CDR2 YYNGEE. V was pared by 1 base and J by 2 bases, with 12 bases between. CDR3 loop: CASSVSTGLNTEAFF. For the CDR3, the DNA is TGTGCCAGCAGCGTATCGACAGGATTAAACACTGAAGCTTTCTTT.

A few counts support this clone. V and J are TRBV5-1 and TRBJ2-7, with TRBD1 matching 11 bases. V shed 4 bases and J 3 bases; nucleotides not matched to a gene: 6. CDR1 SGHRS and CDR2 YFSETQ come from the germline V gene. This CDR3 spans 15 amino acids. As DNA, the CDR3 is TGCGCCAGCAGCCCCGGGACAGGGGGAATCTACGAGCAGTACTTC. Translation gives CASSPGTGGIYEQYF.

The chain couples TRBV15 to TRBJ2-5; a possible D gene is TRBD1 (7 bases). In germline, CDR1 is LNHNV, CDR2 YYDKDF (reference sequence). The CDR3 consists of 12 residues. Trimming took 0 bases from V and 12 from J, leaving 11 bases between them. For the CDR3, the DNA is TGTGCCACCAGCAGAGATGCGGGACAGAAGTACTTC. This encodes CATSRDAGQKYF.

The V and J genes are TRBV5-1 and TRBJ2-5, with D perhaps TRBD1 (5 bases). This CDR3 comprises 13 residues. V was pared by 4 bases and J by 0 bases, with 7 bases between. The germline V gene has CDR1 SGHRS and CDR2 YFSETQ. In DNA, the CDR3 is TGCGCCAGCAGCACGGACAACCAAGAGACCCAGTACTTC. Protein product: CASSTDNQETQYF. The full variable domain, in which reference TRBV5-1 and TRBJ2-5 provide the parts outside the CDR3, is KAGVTQTPRYLIKTRGQQVTLSCSPISGHRSVSWYQQTPGQGLQFLFEYFSETQRNKGNFPGRFSGRQFSNSRSEMNVSTLELGDSALYLCASSTDNQETQYFGPGTRLLVL.

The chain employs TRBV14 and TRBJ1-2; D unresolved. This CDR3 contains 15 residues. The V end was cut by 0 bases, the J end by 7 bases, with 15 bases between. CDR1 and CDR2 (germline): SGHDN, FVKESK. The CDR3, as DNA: TGTGCCAGCAGCCAAGATAGTAGGGCGGCGGGTGGCTACACCTTC. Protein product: CASSQDSRAAGGYTF.

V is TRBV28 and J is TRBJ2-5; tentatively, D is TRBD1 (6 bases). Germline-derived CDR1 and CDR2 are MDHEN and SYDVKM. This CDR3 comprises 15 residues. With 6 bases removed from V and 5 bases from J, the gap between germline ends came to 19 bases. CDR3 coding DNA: TGTGCCAGCAGAGGCATCGGCAGGGGTGAGGAGACCCAGTACTTC. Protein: CASRGIGRGEETQYF.